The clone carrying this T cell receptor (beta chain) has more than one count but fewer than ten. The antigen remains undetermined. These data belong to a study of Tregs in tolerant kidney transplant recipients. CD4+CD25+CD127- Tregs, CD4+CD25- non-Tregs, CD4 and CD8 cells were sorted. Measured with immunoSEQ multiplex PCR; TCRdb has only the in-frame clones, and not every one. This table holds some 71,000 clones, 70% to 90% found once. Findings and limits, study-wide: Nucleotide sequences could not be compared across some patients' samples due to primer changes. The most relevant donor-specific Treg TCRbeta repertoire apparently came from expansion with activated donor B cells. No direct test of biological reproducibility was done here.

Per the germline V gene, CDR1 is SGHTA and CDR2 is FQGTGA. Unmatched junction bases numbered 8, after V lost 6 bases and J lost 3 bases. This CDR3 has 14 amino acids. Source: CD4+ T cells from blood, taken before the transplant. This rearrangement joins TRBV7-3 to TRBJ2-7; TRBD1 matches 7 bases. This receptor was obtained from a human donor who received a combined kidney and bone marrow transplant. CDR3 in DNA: TGTGCCAGCAGGACGACAGGGAGTAGCTACGAGCAGTACTTC. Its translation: CASRTTGSSYEQYF.